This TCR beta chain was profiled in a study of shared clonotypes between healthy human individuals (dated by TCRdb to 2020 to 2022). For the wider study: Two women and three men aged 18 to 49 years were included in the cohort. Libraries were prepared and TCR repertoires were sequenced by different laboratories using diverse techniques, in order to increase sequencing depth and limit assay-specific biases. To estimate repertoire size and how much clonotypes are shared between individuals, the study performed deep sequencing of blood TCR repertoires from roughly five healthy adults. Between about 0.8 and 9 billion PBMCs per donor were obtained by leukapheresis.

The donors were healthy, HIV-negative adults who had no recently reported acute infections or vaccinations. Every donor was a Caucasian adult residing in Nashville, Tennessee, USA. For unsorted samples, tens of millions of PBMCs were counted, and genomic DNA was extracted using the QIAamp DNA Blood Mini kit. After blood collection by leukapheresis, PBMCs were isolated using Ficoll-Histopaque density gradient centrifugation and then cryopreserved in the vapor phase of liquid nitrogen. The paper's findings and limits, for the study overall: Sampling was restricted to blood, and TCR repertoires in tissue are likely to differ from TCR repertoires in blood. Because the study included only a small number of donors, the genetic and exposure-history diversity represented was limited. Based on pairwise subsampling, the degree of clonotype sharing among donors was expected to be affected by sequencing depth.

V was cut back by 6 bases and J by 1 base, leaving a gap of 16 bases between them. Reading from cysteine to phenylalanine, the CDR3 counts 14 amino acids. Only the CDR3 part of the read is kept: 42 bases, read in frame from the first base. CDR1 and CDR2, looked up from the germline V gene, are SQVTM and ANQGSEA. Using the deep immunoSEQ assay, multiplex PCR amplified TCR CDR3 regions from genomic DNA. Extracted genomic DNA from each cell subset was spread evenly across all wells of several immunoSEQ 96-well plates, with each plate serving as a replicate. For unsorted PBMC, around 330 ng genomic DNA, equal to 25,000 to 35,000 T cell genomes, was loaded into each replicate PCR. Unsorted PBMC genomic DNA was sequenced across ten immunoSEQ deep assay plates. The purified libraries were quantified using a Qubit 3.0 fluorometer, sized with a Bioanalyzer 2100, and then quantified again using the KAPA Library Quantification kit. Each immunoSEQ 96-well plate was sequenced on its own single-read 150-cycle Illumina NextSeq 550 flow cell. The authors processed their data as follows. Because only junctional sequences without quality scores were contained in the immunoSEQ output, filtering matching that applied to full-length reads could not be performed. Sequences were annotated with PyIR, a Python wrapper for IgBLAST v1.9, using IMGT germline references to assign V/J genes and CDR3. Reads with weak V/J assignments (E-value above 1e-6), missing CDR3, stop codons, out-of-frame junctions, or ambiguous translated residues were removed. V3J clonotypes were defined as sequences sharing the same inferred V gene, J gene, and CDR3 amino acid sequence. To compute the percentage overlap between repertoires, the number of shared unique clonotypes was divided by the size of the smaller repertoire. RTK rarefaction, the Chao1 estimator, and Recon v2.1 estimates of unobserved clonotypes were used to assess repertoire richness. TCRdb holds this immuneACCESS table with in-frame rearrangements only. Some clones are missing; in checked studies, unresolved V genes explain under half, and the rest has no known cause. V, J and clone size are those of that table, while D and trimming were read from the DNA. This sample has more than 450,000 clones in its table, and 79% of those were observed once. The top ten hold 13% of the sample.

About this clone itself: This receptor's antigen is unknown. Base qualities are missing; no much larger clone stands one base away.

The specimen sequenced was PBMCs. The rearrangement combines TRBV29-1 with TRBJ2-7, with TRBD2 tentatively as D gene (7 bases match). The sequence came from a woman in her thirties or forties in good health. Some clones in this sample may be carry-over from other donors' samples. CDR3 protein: CSVRLGGLSYEQYF. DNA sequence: TGCAGCGTCCGCCTGGGGGGGCTGTCCTACGAGCAGTACTTC.